This T cell receptor beta chain was documented in a study of shared clonotypes between healthy human individuals. With regard to this clone: The antigen is not known.

Points from the study as a whole: Some naive CD4 clonotypes, 5% to 5.5%, turned up in common across four donors.

V was clipped by 6 bases and J by 1 base; unmatched bases: 4. This CDR3 contains 15 residues. The germline CDR1 and CDR2 sequences are SNHLY and FYNNEI. Measured with immunoSEQ multiplex PCR; TCRdb has only the in-frame clones, and not every one. The table records about 1.1 million clones, roughly 80% of them present only once. The receptor was derived from a young man in good health. Some clones in this sample may be carry-over from other donors' samples. Input material: memory CD4+ T cells from PBMCs. As to subset: CD45RA-negative fraction. The V and J genes are TRBV2 and TRBJ2-1, with 9 nucleotides matching TRBD1. CDR3 sequence reads: CASRKQGASYNEQFF. CDR3 nucleotide sequence: TGTGCCAGCAGAAAACAGGGGGCTTCCTACAATGAGCAGTTCTTC.